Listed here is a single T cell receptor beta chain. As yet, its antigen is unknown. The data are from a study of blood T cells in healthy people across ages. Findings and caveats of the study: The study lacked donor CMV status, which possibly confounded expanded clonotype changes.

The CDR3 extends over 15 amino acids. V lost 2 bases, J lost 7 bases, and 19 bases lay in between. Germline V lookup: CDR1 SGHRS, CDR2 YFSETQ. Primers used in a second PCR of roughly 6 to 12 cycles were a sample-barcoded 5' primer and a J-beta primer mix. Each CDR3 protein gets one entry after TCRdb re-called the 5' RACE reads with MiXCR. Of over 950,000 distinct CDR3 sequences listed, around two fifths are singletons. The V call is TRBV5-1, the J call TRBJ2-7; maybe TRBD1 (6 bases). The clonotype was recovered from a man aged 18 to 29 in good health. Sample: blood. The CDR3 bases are TGCGCCAGCAGCTTACAGTGGGGGCCGAATGATGAGCAGTACTTC. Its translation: CASSLQWGPNDEQYF.